Below are 5 T cell receptor beta chains sequenced from a single sample in a study of cytomegalovirus exposure and HLA in healthy donors. PCR used 60 Vbeta primers and 13 Jbeta primers. TCRdb keeps only in-frame clones here, not all; method: immunoSEQ multiplex PCR. Of about 130,000 clones in the sample, around 72% were seen once. Source material: PBMCs. These receptors originate from a man aged 25-40 years in good health and CMV-seronegative.

The rearrangement uses TRBV2 and TRBJ1-2; D is possibly TRBD1 (5 bases). Trimming took 2 bases from V and 4 from J, leaving 14 bases between them. The CDR3 runs to 15 residues. Germline V gene sequence: CDR1 SNHLY, CDR2 FYNNEI. The DNA of the CDR3 is TGTGCCAGCAGTGAAAGTAGGGGATTGATCTATGGCTACACCTTC. Translating it yields CASSESRGLIYGYTF.

V gene TRBV11-3 combines with J gene TRBJ2-5, with D perhaps TRBD1 (6 bases). There are 13 residues in the CDR3. Germline CDR1 SGHNT, CDR2 YENEEA. V lost 5 bases to trimming and J lost 3 bases, with 10 bases between them. CDR3 in amino acids: CASSPNREETQYF. The CDR3 DNA is TGTGCCAGCAGCCCGAACAGGGAAGAGACCCAGTACTTC.

This clone was recorded once. The sample holds other DNA sequences that translate to the same CDR3. The chain uses TRBV6-5 and TRBJ1-2, with 10 bases fitting TRBD1. Germline values: CDR1 MNHEY, CDR2 SVGAGI. With 6 bases clipped from V and 6 bases from J, the junction kept 10 bases outside the gene matches. The CDR3 is made up of 15 amino acids. As DNA, the CDR3 is TGTGCCAGCAGGAGATCTGGGACAGGGGTGGATGGCTACACCTTC. It yields the protein CASRRSGTGVDGYTF.

The chain joins TRBV28 to TRBJ2-5; perhaps TRBD2 as D (6 bases). The end of the DNA fits TRBJ2-7 better, so the J call may be wrong. This CDR3 has 14 residues. Germline lookup yields CDR1 MDHEN and CDR2 SYDVKM. In nucleotides, the CDR3 is TGTGCCAGCAGTTTGGCGCGGCTAGCGAGCGAGCAGTACTTC. Its translation: CASSLARLASEQYF.

The chain combines TRBV14 with TRBJ1-1; D unresolved. This CDR3 spans 13 amino acids. The V and J ends lost 4 bases and 1 base respectively, with 7 bases between them. Germline V lookup: CDR1 SGHDN, CDR2 FVKESK. The CDR3 bases are TGTGCCAGCAGCCCGTACAGGAACACTGAAGCTTTCTTT. It yields the protein CASSPYRNTEAFF.